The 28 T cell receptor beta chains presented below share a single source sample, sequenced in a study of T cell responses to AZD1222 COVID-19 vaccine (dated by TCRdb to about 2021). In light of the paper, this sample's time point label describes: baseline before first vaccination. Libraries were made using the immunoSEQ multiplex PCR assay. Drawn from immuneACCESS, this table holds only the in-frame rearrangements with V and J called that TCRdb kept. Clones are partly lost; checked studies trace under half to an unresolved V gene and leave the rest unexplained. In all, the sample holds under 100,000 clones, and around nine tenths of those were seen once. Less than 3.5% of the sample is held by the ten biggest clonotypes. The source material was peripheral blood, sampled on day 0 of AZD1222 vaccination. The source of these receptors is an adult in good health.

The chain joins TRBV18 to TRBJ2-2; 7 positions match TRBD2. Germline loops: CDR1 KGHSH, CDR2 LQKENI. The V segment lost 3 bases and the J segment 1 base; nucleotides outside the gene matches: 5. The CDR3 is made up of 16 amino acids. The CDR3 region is CASSPGTTLNTGELFF. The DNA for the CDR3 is TGTGCCAGCTCACCGGGGACTACTCTGAACACCGGGGAGCTGTTTTTT. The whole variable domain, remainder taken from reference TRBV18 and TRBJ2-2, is NAGVMQNPRHLVRRRGQEARLRCSPMKGHSHVYWYRQLPEEGLKFMVYLQKENIIDESGMPKERFSAEFPKEGPSILRIQQVVRGDSAAYFCASSPGTTLNTGELFFGEGSRLTVL.

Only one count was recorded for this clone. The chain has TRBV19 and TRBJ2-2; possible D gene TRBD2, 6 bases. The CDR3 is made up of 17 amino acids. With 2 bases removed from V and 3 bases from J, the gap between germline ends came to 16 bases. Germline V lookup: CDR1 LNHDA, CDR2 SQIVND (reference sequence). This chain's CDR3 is CASSIKRDSLYTGELFF. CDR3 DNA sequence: TGTGCCAGTAGTATAAAGAGGGACTCATTATACACCGGGGAGCTGTTTTTT.

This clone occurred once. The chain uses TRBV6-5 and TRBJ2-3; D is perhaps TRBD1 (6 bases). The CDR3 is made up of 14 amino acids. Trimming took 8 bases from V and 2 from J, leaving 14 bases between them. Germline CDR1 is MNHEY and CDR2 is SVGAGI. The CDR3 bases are TGTGCCAGCGGCGTAGGGGGATTCACAGATACGCAGTATTTT. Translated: CASGVGGFTDTQYF.

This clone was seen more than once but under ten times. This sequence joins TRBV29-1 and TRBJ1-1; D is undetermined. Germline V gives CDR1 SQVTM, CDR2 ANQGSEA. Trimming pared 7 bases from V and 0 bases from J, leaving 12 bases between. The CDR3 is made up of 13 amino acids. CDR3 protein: CSALKEMNTEAFF. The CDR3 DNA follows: TGCAGCGCTCTAAAAGAGATGAACACTGAAGCTTTCTTT.

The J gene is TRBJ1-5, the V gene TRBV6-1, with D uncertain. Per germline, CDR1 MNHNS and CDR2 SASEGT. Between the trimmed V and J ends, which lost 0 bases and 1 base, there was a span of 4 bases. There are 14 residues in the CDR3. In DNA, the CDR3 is TGTGCCAGCAGTGAAGCGTTCAGCAATCAGCCCCAGCATTTT. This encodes CASSEAFSNQPQHF.

CDR3 in DNA: TGTGCCAGCAGGGGCCCCCCATGGGAAGCTTTCTTT. Its protein product is CASRGPPWEAFF. The chain joins TRBV27 to TRBJ1-1; D is unclear. V gave up 6 bases and J gave up 8 bases, with 13 bases separating them. Germline CDR1 and CDR2: MNHEY and SMNVEV (reference sequence). This CDR3 is 12 amino acids long.

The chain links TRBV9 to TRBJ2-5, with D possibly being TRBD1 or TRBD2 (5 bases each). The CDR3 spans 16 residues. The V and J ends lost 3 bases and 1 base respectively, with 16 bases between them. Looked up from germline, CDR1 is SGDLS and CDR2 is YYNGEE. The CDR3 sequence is CASSGDPAHPQETQYF. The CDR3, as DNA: TGTGCCAGCAGCGGGGACCCAGCCCACCCCCAAGAGACCCAGTACTTC.

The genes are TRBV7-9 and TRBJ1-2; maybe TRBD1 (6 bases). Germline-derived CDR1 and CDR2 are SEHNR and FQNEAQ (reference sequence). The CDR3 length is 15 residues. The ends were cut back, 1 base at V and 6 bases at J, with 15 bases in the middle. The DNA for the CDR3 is TGTGCCAGCAGCTTAGGGGACACAGCGGGGGATGGCTACACCTTC. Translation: CASSLGDTAGDGYTF.

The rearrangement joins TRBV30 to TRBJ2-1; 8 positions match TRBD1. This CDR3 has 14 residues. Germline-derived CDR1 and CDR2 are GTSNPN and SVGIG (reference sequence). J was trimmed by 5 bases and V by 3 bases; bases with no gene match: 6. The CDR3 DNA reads TGTGCCTGGAGGACAGGGGACTTTAACAATGAGCAGTTCTTC. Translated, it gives CAWRTGDFNNEQFF. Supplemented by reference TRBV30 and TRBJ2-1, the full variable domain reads SQTIHQWPATLVQPVGSPLSLECTVEGTSNPNLYWYRQAAGRGLQLLFYSVGIGQISSEVPQNLSASRPQDRQFILSSKKLLLSDSGFYLCAWRTGDFNNEQFFGPGTRLTVL.

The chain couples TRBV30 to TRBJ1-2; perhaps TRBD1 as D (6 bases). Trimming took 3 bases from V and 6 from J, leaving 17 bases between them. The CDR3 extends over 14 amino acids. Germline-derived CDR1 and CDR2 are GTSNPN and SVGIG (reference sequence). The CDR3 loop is CAWRVYREANGYTF. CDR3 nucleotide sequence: TGTGCCTGGAGGGTCTACAGGGAAGCGAATGGCTACACCTTC.

The CDR3 sequence: CASSLGGPSGATYNEQFF. The CDR3, as DNA: TGTGCCAGCAGCTTAGGGGGCCCTAGCGGGGCTACCTACAATGAGCAGTTCTTC. The J gene is TRBJ2-1, the V gene TRBV11-3, with 9 positions matching TRBD2. The V gene's germline CDR1 is SGHNT and CDR2 YENEEA. The CDR3 contains 18 residues. Trimming cost V 1 base and J 2 bases; bases outside gene matches: 9.

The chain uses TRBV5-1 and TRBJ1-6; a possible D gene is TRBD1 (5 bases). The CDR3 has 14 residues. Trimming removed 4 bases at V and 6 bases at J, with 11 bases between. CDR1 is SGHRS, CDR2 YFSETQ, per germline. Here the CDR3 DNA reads TGCGCCAGCAGCCTGGGGACGGTTAATTCACCCCTCCACTTT. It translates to CASSLGTVNSPLHF.

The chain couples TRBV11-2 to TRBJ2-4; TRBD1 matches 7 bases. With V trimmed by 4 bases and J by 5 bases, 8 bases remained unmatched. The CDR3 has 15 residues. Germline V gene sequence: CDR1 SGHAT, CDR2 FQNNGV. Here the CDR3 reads CASSSSRGPQNIQYF. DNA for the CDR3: TGTGCCAGCAGCTCCTCTAGGGGGCCACAAAACATTCAGTACTTC.

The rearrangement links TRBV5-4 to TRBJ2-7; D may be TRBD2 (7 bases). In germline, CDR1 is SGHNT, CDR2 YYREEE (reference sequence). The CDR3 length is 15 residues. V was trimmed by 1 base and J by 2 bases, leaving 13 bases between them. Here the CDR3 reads CASSLRGGPPYEQYF. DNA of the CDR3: TGTGCCAGCAGCTTGAGGGGGGGGCCCCCCTACGAGCAGTACTTC.

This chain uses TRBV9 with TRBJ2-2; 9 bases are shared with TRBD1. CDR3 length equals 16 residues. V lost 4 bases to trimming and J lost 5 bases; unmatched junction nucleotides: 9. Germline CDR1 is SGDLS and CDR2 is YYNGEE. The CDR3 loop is CASSSTGTGITGELFF. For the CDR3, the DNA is TGTGCCAGCAGCTCCACCGGGACAGGGATTACCGGGGAGCTGTTTTTT. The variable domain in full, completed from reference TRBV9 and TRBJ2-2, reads DSGVTQTPKHLITATGQRVTLRCSPRSGDLSVYWYQQSLDQGLQFLIQYYNGEERAKGNILERFSAQQFPDLHSELNLSSLELGDSALYFCASSSTGTGITGELFFGEGSRLTVL.

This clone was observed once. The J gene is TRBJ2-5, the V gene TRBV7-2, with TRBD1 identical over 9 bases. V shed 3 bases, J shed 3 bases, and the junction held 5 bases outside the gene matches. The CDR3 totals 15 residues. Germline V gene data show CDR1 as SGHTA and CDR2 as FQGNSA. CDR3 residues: CASSFRGQGKETQYF. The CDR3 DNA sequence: TGTGCCAGCAGCTTCCGAGGACAGGGGAAAGAGACCCAGTACTTC.

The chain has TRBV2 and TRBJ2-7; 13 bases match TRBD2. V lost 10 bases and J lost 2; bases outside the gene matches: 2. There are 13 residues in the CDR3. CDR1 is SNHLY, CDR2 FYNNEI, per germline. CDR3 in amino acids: CAMGLAGPYEQYF. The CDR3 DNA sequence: TGTGCCATGGGACTAGCGGGGCCCTACGAGCAGTACTTC.

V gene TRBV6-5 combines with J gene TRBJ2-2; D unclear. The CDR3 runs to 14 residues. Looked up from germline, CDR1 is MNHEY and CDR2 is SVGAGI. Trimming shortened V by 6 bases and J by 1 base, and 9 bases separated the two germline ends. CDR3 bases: TGTGCCAGCAGCCCAAGACAGAACACCGGGGAGCTGTTTTTT. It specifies CASSPRQNTGELFF.

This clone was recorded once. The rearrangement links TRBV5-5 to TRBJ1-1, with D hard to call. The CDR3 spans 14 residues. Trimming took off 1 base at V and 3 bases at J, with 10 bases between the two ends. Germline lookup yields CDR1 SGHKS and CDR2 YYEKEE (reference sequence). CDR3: CASSLRFADTEAFF. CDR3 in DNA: TGTGCCAGCAGCTTGCGGTTTGCAGACACTGAAGCTTTCTTT.

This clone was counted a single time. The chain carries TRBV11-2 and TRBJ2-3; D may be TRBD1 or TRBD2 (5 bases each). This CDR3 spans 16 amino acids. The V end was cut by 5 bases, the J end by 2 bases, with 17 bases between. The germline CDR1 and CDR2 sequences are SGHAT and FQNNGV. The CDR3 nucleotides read TGTGCCAGCAGCAAAGGGAAACTAGGGGACACAGATACGCAGTATTTT. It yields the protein CASSKGKLGDTDTQYF.

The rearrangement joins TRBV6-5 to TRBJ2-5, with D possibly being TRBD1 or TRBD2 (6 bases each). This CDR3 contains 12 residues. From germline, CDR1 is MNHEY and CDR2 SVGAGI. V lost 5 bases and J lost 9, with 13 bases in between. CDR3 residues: CASSPGRGPQYF. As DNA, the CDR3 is TGTGCCAGCAGTCCCGGCCGGGGGCCCCAGTACTTC.

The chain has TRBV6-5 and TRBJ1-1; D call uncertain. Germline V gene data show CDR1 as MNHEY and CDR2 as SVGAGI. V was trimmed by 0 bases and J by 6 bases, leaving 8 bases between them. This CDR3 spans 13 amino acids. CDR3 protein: CASSYSGWAEAFF. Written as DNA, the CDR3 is TGTGCCAGCAGTTACTCCGGTTGGGCTGAAGCTTTCTTT.

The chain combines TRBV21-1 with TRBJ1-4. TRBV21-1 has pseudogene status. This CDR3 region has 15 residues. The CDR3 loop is CASSPRWDSNEKLFF. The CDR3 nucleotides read TGTGCCAGCAGCCCGCGGTGGGATTCTAATGAAAAACTGTTTTTT.

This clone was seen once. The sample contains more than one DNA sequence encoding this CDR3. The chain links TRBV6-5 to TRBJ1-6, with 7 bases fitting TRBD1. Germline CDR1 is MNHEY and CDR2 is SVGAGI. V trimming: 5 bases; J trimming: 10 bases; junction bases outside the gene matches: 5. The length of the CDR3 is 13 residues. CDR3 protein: CASSRQGGSPLHF. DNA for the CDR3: TGTGCCAGCAGTCGACAGGGCGGCTCACCCCTCCACTTT.

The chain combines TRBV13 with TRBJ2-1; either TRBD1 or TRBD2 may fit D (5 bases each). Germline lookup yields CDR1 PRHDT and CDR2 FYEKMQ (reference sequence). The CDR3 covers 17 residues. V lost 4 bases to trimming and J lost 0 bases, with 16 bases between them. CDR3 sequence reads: CASSSTIGAPSYNEQFF. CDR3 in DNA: TGTGCCAGCAGCTCGACGATCGGGGCCCCCTCCTACAATGAGCAGTTCTTC. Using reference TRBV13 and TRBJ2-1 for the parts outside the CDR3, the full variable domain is AAGVIQSPRHLIKEKRETATLKCYPIPRHDTVYWYQQGPGQDPQFLISFYEKMQSDKGSIPDRFSAQQFSDYHSELNMSSLELGDSALYFCASSSTIGAPSYNEQFFGPGTRLTVL.

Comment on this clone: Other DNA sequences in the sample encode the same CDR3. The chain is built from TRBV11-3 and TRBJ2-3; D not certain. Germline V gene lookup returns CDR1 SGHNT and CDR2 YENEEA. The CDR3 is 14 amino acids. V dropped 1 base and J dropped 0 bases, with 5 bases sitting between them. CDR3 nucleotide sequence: TGTGCCAGCAGCTTAGTAGCCAGCACAGATACGCAGTATTTT. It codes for CASSLVASTDTQYF.

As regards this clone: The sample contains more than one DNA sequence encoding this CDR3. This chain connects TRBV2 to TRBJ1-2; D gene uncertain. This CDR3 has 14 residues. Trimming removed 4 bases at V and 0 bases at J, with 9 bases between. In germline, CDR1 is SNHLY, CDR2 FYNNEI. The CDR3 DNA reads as TGTGCCAGCAGTGGGGCAGGCACTAACTATGGCTACACCTTC. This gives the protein CASSGAGTNYGYTF.

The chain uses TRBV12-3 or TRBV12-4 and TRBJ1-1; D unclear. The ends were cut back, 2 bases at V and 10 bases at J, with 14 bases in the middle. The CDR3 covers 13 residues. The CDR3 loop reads CASSLRAGRGAFF. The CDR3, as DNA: TGTGCCAGCAGTTTACGGGCAGGTCGAGGAGCTTTCTTT.